The 7 T cell receptor beta chains given below trace back to one sample, sequenced in a study of blood T cell repertoires in COVID-19. Repertoires were generated with immunoSEQ multiplex PCR, while TCRdb's copy carries only in-frame clones and drops some. This table has approximately 170,000 clones, 86% appearing once. Sample: peripheral blood. These receptors were taken from a woman in her 70s with acute or convalescent COVID-19.

The genes are TRBV7-6 and TRBJ1-2; 7 bases fit TRBD1. Trimming took 5 bases from V and 7 from J; bases not matched to a gene: 13. The CDR3 covers 15 residues. Germline values: CDR1 SGHVS, CDR2 FNYEAQ. The CDR3 DNA is TGTGCCAGCAGCCCAGAACAGGGGATCCCCCTTGGCTACACCTTC. This encodes CASSPEQGIPLGYTF.

The chain joins TRBV7-9 to TRBJ2-7, with a weak D call TRBD2 (6 bases). From germline, CDR1 is SEHNR and CDR2 FQNEAQ (reference sequence). The CDR3 runs 14 residues. Trimming cost V 1 base and J 3 bases, with 10 bases left between them. This CDR3 is CASSLGGVIYEQYF. The CDR3 DNA reads TGTGCCAGCAGCTTAGGGGGGGTAATCTACGAGCAGTACTTC.

J is TRBJ1-2 and V is TRBV18; no firm D call. Germline-derived CDR1 and CDR2 are KGHSH and LQKENI. V shed 0 bases and J shed 2 bases, with 10 bases lying between them. The CDR3 extends over 15 amino acids. This chain's CDR3 is CASSPPDGRNYGYTF. CDR3 coding DNA: TGTGCCAGCTCACCACCGGATGGCAGGAACTATGGCTACACCTTC.

This clone was detected once. CDR3 in amino acids: CASSEAKRGGGADTQYF. The CDR3, as DNA: TGCGCCAGCAGTGAGGCCAAGCGGGGGGGCGGCGCAGATACGCAGTATTTT. The chain employs TRBV10-1 and TRBJ2-3; 10 nucleotides line up with TRBD2. Germline trimming cut 2 bases from V and 4 bases from J; bases unmatched to any gene: 9. CDR3 length: 17 amino acids. Germline CDR1 is WNHNN and CDR2 is SYGVQD (reference sequence).

This chain uses TRBV10-3 with TRBJ1-1; a weak D match, TRBD1 (5 bases). The CDR3 loop spans 13 amino acids. CDR1 is ENHRY and CDR2 is SYGVKD in the germline V gene. V was shortened by 8 bases and J by 0 bases, with 10 bases between the two germline ends. The CDR3 reads CAIARQMNTEAFF. Here the CDR3 DNA reads TGTGCCATCGCGAGACAGATGAACACTGAAGCTTTCTTT.

The V and J genes are TRBV5-6 and TRBJ2-1, with TRBD2 as a possible D gene (6 bases). The V end lost 4 bases, the J end lost 0 bases, and 11 bases lay between the germline ends. This CDR3 has 15 amino acids. The germline V gene encodes CDR1 SGHDT and CDR2 YYEEEE. CDR3 nucleotide sequence: TGTGCCAGCAGCCTGAGCGGGCGCTCCTACAATGAGCAGTTCTTC. As protein: CASSLSGRSYNEQFF.

The chain is built from TRBV28 and TRBJ2-3; possibly TRBD2 for D (6 bases). The CDR3 is 16 amino acids. Germline CDR1 and CDR2: MDHEN and SYDVKM. The V end lost 6 bases, the J end lost 1 base, and 17 bases lay between the germline ends. CDR3 amino acids: CASSSGRGFGTDTQYF. Written as DNA, the CDR3 is TGTGCCAGCAGCTCCGGCCGGGGGTTCGGCACAGATACGCAGTATTTT.